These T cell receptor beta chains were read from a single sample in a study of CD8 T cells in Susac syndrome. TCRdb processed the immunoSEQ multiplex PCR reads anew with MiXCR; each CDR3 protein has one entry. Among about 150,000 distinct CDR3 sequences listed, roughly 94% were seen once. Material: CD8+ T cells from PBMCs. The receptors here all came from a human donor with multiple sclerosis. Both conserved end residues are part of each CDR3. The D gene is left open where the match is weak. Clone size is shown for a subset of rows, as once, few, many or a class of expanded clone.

CDR3 DNA: TGCGCCAGCAGCCTGCCAGGGACCAACACAGATACGCAGTATTTT
CDR3 protein: CASSLPGTNTDTQYF
J gene: TRBJ2-3
clone size: NA
D gene: NA
V gene: TRBV5-1

CDR3 DNA: TGTGCCAGCAGTTATTTAGATACGCAGTATTTT
CDR3 protein: CASSYLDTQYF
J gene: TRBJ2-3
clone size: NA
D gene: NA
V gene: TRBV27

CDR3 DNA: TGTGCCAGCAGTTCCGAACTCGTAGGCGAGCAGTACTTC
CDR3 protein: CASSSELVGEQYF
J gene: TRBJ2-7
clone size: NA
D gene: NA
V gene: TRBV6-2/TRBV6-3

CDR3 DNA: TGCAGTGCTAGAGTGCTAGCGGGGGACAGGAATACGCAGTATTTT
CDR3 protein: CSARVLAGDRNTQYF
J gene: TRBJ2-3
clone size: once
D gene: TRBD2
V gene: TRBV20-1

CDR3 DNA: TGTGCCAGCAGCCCCCGGGACAGGGCGCTCACAGATACGCAGTATTTT
CDR3 protein: CASSPRDRALTDTQYF
J gene: TRBJ2-3
clone size: NA
D gene: TRBD1
V gene: TRBV7-9

CDR3 DNA: TGTGCCAGCAGCTCCCCGGGGGAGACCCAGTACTTC
CDR3 protein: CASSSPGETQYF
J gene: TRBJ2-5
clone size: few
D gene: NA
V gene: TRBV7-9

CDR3 DNA: TGCAGCGTTGGCCAGGGGGCCTACGAGCAGTACTTC
CDR3 protein: CSVGQGAYEQYF
J gene: TRBJ2-7
clone size: once
D gene: TRBD1
V gene: TRBV29-1

CDR3 DNA: TGTGCCAGCAGCGGTGACAGGGAGGGGCAAGAGACCCAGTACTTC
CDR3 protein: CASSGDREGQETQYF
J gene: TRBJ2-5
clone size: NA
D gene: NA
V gene: TRBV5-6

CDR3 DNA: TGCAGTGCTAATCCGGGACTCTCCATCAATGAGCAGTTCTTC
CDR3 protein: CSANPGLSINEQFF
J gene: TRBJ2-1
clone size: NA
D gene: NA
V gene: TRBV20-1

CDR3 DNA: TGTGCCAGCAGATATGGAGGTTTGAACACTGAAGCTTTCTTT
CDR3 protein: CASRYGGLNTEAFF
J gene: TRBJ1-1
clone size: once
D gene: NA
V gene: TRBV7-9

CDR3 DNA: TGTGCCAGCAGCGTAGGGGCAGACCCCTACGAGCAGTACTTC
CDR3 protein: CASSVGADPYEQYF
J gene: TRBJ2-7
clone size: NA
D gene: NA
V gene: TRBV9

CDR3 DNA: TGTGCCAGCAGCGTAGGCAAAGGGGGGACTGAAGCTTTCTTT
CDR3 protein: CASSVGKGGTEAFF
J gene: TRBJ1-1
clone size: NA
D gene: NA
V gene: TRBV9

CDR3 DNA: TGCAGTGCTAGAGATCGATTCGGGGGGAGCTCCTACAATGAGCAGTTCTTC
CDR3 protein: CSARDRFGGSSYNEQFF
J gene: TRBJ2-1
clone size: NA
D gene: TRBD2
V gene: TRBV20-1

CDR3 DNA: TGTGCCAGCAGTTTCGTCGTACAGGGGCCGGGGGGGGAGACCCAGTACTTC
CDR3 protein: CASSFVVQGPGGETQYF
J gene: TRBJ2-5
clone size: NA
D gene: NA
V gene: TRBV6-5

CDR3 DNA: TGCAGCGTTGACCCCCAGGGCTCCACTGAAGCTTTCTTT
CDR3 protein: CSVDPQGSTEAFF
J gene: TRBJ1-1
clone size: NA
D gene: NA
V gene: TRBV29-1

CDR3 DNA: TGCAGTGCTATTTATACCCGGGGTAGCACAGATACGCAGTATTTT
CDR3 protein: CSAIYTRGSTDTQYF
J gene: TRBJ2-3
clone size: once
D gene: NA
V gene: TRBV20-1

CDR3 DNA: TGTGCCAGCAGTTTATCGACCAGAACGGGGGGGCCACTCGAGCAGTACTTC
CDR3 protein: CASSLSTRTGGPLEQYF
J gene: TRBJ2-7
clone size: NA
D gene: TRBD2
V gene: TRBV27

CDR3 DNA: TGCGCCAGCAGCTTGGGACGGAGCCACTCCTACGAGCAGTACTTC
CDR3 protein: CASSLGRSHSYEQYF
J gene: TRBJ2-7
clone size: NA
D gene: NA
V gene: TRBV5-1

CDR3 DNA: TGTGCCAGCAGCTTCGCCCGCGGCAGGGGGCTCGGAGATACGCAGTATTTT
CDR3 protein: CASSFARGRGLGDTQYF
J gene: TRBJ2-3
clone size: NA
D gene: TRBD1
V gene: TRBV7-9

CDR3 DNA: TGTGCCAGCAGCTTAGAGGGGGGAACCGGGACAGGGACCTACGAGCAGTACTTC
CDR3 protein: CASSLEGGTGTGTYEQYF
J gene: TRBJ2-7
clone size: NA
D gene: TRBD1
V gene: TRBV7-8

CDR3 DNA: TGTGCCACCAGTGACCCGTTCAAAAACATTCAGTACTTC
CDR3 protein: CATSDPFKNIQYF
J gene: TRBJ2-4
clone size: NA
D gene: NA
V gene: TRBV24-1

CDR3 DNA: TGTGCCAGCAGTTTGGGGGGGACAGGGAACTACGAGCAGTACTTC
CDR3 protein: CASSLGGTGNYEQYF
J gene: TRBJ2-7
clone size: few
D gene: TRBD1
V gene: TRBV27

CDR3 DNA: TGCAGCGTTGGGCGGGGTGACATGGGGTATGAAGCTTTCTTT
CDR3 protein: CSVGRGDMGYEAFF
J gene: TRBJ1-1
clone size: NA
D gene: NA
V gene: TRBV29-1

CDR3 DNA: TGCGCCAGCAGCCCCAGGCTTCCCGGGGAGCTGTTTTTT
CDR3 protein: CASSPRLPGELFF
J gene: TRBJ2-2
clone size: NA
D gene: NA
V gene: TRBV4-1

CDR3 DNA: TGTGCCTGGAGTCCTCTAGCGGGGTGGGATGAGCAGTTCTTC
CDR3 protein: CAWSPLAGWDEQFF
J gene: TRBJ2-1
clone size: NA
D gene: TRBD2
V gene: TRBV30

CDR3 DNA: TGTGCCAGCAGTGAAGTAAGGGGACTTGTCAATGAGCAGTTCTTC
CDR3 protein: CASSEVRGLVNEQFF
J gene: TRBJ2-1
clone size: NA
D gene: NA
V gene: TRBV25-1

CDR3 DNA: TGCAGTGCTAAATTAAAGCGGGGGGGCCCAGATACGCAGTATTTT
CDR3 protein: CSAKLKRGGPDTQYF
J gene: TRBJ2-3
clone size: NA
D gene: TRBD2
V gene: TRBV20-1

CDR3 DNA: TGTGCCAGCAGCCCCAGACTAGCGGGGGACAATGAGCAGTTCTTC
CDR3 protein: CASSPRLAGDNEQFF
J gene: TRBJ2-1
clone size: once
D gene: TRBD2
V gene: TRBV4-2

CDR3 DNA: TGTGCCAGCAGCCCGGGCAGGGTGGCCTACGAGCAGTACTTC
CDR3 protein: CASSPGRVAYEQYF
J gene: TRBJ2-7
clone size: NA
D gene: NA
V gene: TRBV3-1

CDR3 DNA: TGTGTCGTTCAGGGGGAGGACCAAGAGACCCAGTACTTC
CDR3 protein: CVVQGEDQETQYF
J gene: TRBJ2-5
clone size: once
D gene: NA
V gene: TRBV7-8

CDR3 DNA: TGTGCCAGCAGTGCCCATGAAACCCAGACAGGGTTGTACGAGCAGTACTTC
CDR3 protein: CASSAHETQTGLYEQYF
J gene: TRBJ2-7
clone size: NA
D gene: TRBD1
V gene: TRBV2

CDR3 DNA: TGTGCCAGCAGCACGCCAGCGGGGGAAAACACAGATACGCAGTATTTT
CDR3 protein: CASSTPAGENTDTQYF
J gene: TRBJ2-3
clone size: NA
D gene: TRBD2
V gene: TRBV7-9

CDR3 DNA: TGCAGTGCTAGCCCTCCCGGAGCCGAGCAGTTCTTC
CDR3 protein: CSASPPGAEQFF
J gene: TRBJ2-1
clone size: NA
D gene: NA
V gene: TRBV20-1

CDR3 DNA: TGTGCCAGCACCATAGGCCGAAACACTGAAGCTTTCTTT
CDR3 protein: CASTIGRNTEAFF
J gene: TRBJ1-1
clone size: NA
D gene: NA
V gene: TRBV5-6

CDR3 DNA: TGTGCCAGCAGCCTACACGGGGAAGAGACCCAGTACTTC
CDR3 protein: CASSLHGEETQYF
J gene: TRBJ2-5
clone size: once
D gene: NA
V gene: TRBV6-2/TRBV6-3

CDR3 DNA: TGCAGCGTTGAAGATCCCCAGCGGGGGGGCTACGAGCAGTACTTC
CDR3 protein: CSVEDPQRGGYEQYF
J gene: TRBJ2-7
clone size: NA
D gene: TRBD2
V gene: TRBV29-1

CDR3 DNA: TGTGCCAGCAGCATTCAGAACAATGAGCAGTTCTTC
CDR3 protein: CASSIQNNEQFF
J gene: TRBJ2-1
clone size: NA
D gene: NA
V gene: TRBV7-9

CDR3 DNA: TGCAGTGCTAGAATCGGGGATCAGCCCCAGCATTTT
CDR3 protein: CSARIGDQPQHF
J gene: TRBJ1-5
clone size: once
D gene: NA
V gene: TRBV20-1

CDR3 DNA: TGCAGTGCCAGAAAGAGCGGGGAGCTGTTTTTT
CDR3 protein: CSARKSGELFF
J gene: TRBJ2-2
clone size: NA
D gene: NA
V gene: TRBV20-1

CDR3 DNA: TGTGCCAGCAGGCATTCCGAGGAGGGTGGAACTGAAGCTTTCTTT
CDR3 protein: CASRHSEEGGTEAFF
J gene: TRBJ1-1
clone size: NA
D gene: NA
V gene: TRBV7-9

CDR3 DNA: TGTGCCAGCAGCCAAGCGGTCGGGCTAGCGGACCCCACAGATACGCAGTATTTT
CDR3 protein: CASSQAVGLADPTDTQYF
J gene: TRBJ2-3
clone size: once
D gene: TRBD2
V gene: TRBV3-1

CDR3 DNA: TGTGCCAGCACCAAGACCGGGGGGGGTTTGGAGACCCAGTACTTC
CDR3 protein: CASTKTGGGLETQYF
J gene: TRBJ2-5
clone size: NA
D gene: TRBD2
V gene: TRBV6-2/TRBV6-3

CDR3 DNA: TGCAGCGTTGAACAGGGGGATGGTGGCTACACCTTC
CDR3 protein: CSVEQGDGGYTF
J gene: TRBJ1-2
clone size: NA
D gene: TRBD1
V gene: TRBV29-1

CDR3 DNA: TGCAGCGTTGGCAGGGTGAACACTGAAGCTTTCTTT
CDR3 protein: CSVGRVNTEAFF
J gene: TRBJ1-1
clone size: NA
D gene: NA
V gene: TRBV29-1

CDR3 DNA: TGTGCCAGCAGCCCCGAGAGAGGAAGAGAGCAGTACTTC
CDR3 protein: CASSPERGREQYF
J gene: TRBJ2-7
clone size: NA
D gene: NA
V gene: TRBV4-2

CDR3 DNA: TGCAGTGCTGGGATGAGGGGGGGCAATGAAAAACTGTTTTTT
CDR3 protein: CSAGMRGGNEKLFF
J gene: TRBJ1-4
clone size: NA
D gene: NA
V gene: TRBV20-1

CDR3 DNA: TGTGCCAGCAGCTTTGACAATCAGCCCCAGCATTTT
CDR3 protein: CASSFDNQPQHF
J gene: TRBJ1-5
clone size: NA
D gene: NA
V gene: TRBV5-6

CDR3 DNA: TGTGCCACCTCCGGGTCATCCTACGAGCAGTACTTC
CDR3 protein: CATSGSSYEQYF
J gene: TRBJ2-7
clone size: NA
D gene: NA
V gene: TRBV10-3

CDR3 DNA: TGTGCCAGCGGGGTGGCGGGGCGATCCCCTTACAATGAGCAGTTCTTC
CDR3 protein: CASGVAGRSPYNEQFF
J gene: TRBJ2-1
clone size: NA
D gene: NA
V gene: TRBV2

CDR3 DNA: TGCAGCGTTGAAGTTCAGGACGAAGGTACTGAAGCTTTCTTT
CDR3 protein: CSVEVQDEGTEAFF
J gene: TRBJ1-1
clone size: NA
D gene: NA
V gene: TRBV29-1

CDR3 DNA: TGTGCCAGCTCTAGGGGGGGGCCTCGAGAGACCCAGTACTTC
CDR3 protein: CASSRGGPRETQYF
J gene: TRBJ2-5
clone size: NA
D gene: NA
V gene: TRBV11-2

CDR3 DNA: TGCGCCAGCAGCCCCGGGGGGGACCGGCGATACAATGAGCAGTTCTTC
CDR3 protein: CASSPGGDRRYNEQFF
J gene: TRBJ2-1
clone size: NA
D gene: TRBD2
V gene: TRBV5-1

CDR3 DNA: TGTGCCAGCAGCCAAGAAAAGGAGCTCGGGGAGTGGGCCCAGTACTTC
CDR3 protein: CASSQEKELGEWAQYF
J gene: TRBJ2-5
clone size: NA
D gene: NA
V gene: TRBV3-1

CDR3 DNA: TGCAGTGCTAGAGATCTTGAGGGGGTTGGCCAAGAGACCCAGTACTTC
CDR3 protein: CSARDLEGVGQETQYF
J gene: TRBJ2-5
clone size: NA
D gene: NA
V gene: TRBV20-1

CDR3 DNA: TGTGCCAGCAGCCCCACCGGGACAGGGATGTCCGGGGAGCTGTTTTTT
CDR3 protein: CASSPTGTGMSGELFF
J gene: TRBJ2-2
clone size: once
D gene: TRBD1
V gene: TRBV7-9

CDR3 DNA: TGCGCCAGCAGCCAAGAACCCGGGCTCAACACTGAAGCTTTCTTT
CDR3 protein: CASSQEPGLNTEAFF
J gene: TRBJ1-1
clone size: few
D gene: NA
V gene: TRBV4-1

CDR3 DNA: TGCAGTGCTAGGTCATGGGGACAGGGCAGGTTGGATGAGCAGTTCTTC
CDR3 protein: CSARSWGQGRLDEQFF
J gene: TRBJ2-1
clone size: NA
D gene: TRBD1
V gene: TRBV20-1

CDR3 DNA: TGTGCCAGCTCCACCGCCGGTCTCAATCAGCCCCAGCATTTT
CDR3 protein: CASSTAGLNQPQHF
J gene: TRBJ1-5
clone size: NA
D gene: NA
V gene: TRBV27